This is a list of T cell receptor beta chains from one sample in a study of T cell repertoires in ileal Crohn's disease. Some clones are missing from TCRdb's copy, which holds only in-frame ones; the method was immunoSEQ multiplex PCR. The data hold over 6,500 clones, with roughly 84% observed a single time. The sample was ileal tissue. These receptor sequences come from an adult with Crohn's disease. Each CDR3 is given with its conserved first and last residue. A D gene is named only where the DNA matches it firmly. Clone size appears in some rows only: once, few, many, or a class for an expanded clone.

TRBJ2-7 | TRBV30 | . | . | CACQGQGAYEQYF | TGTGCCTGCCAGGGTCAAGGGGCCTACGAGCAGTACTTC
TRBJ2-7 | TRBV5-1 | TRBD2 | few | CASSLEVLAGAYEQYF | TGCGCCAGCAGCTTGGAGGTTCTAGCGGGAGCCTACGAGCAGTACTTC
TRBJ2-7 | TRBV27 | TRBD2 | . | CASSDLAGGLSEQYF | TGTGCCAGCAGCGACCTAGCGGGAGGTCTATCCGAGCAGTACTTC
TRBJ1-4 | TRBV5-4 | TRBD1 | . | CASSPRQGRTLFF | TGTGCCAGCAGCCCGCGACAGGGGAGGACACTGTTTTTT
TRBJ1-4 | TRBV2 | TRBD1 | . | CASSWDRGNEKLFF | TGTGCCAGCAGTTGGGACAGGGGTAATGAAAAACTGTTTTTT
TRBJ1-1 | TRBV10-1 | . | . | CASSEIPGHANTEAFF | TGCGCCAGCAGTGAGATCCCGGGACACGCAAACACTGAAGCTTTCTTT
TRBJ2-1 | TRBV25-1 | . | . | CASSEYKTGVDEQFF | TGTGCCAGCAGTGAATACAAGACCGGGGTCGATGAGCAGTTCTTC
TRBJ1-2 | TRBV29-1 | TRBD1 | few | CSVGDRGDGYTF | TGCAGCGTCGGGGACAGGGGAGATGGCTACACCTTC
TRBJ1-2 | TRBV30 | . | few | CAWRPPANYGYTF | TGTGCCTGGAGACCTCCGGCTAACTATGGCTACACCTTC
TRBJ2-2 | TRBV4-2 | . | . | CASSQVMFQLDTGELFF | TGTGCCAGCAGCCAAGTTATGTTCCAGTTGGACACCGGGGAGCTGTTTTTT
TRBJ2-3 | TRBV5-1 | TRBD2 | . | CASSLPSGRVDTQYF | TGCGCCAGCAGCTTGCCCAGCGGGAGGGTAGATACGCAGTATTTT
TRBJ2-6 | TRBV6-6 | TRBD2 | . | CASSPGGSGANVLTF | TGTGCCAGCAGTCCGGGAGGAAGTGGGGCCAACGTCCTGACTTTC
TRBJ2-6 | TRBV7-9 | . | . | CASSSQVVGANVLTF | TGTGCCAGCAGCTCTCAAGTAGTCGGGGCCAACGTCCTGACTTTC
TRBJ2-7 | TRBV21-1 | . | . | CASSNYPRTGENEQYF | TGTGCCAGCAGCAATTACCCGCGGACAGGGGAAAACGAGCAGTACTTC
TRBJ1-6 | TRBV15 | TRBD1 | once | CATSMTPGQGARDSPLHF | TGTGCCACCAGCATGACCCCGGGACAGGGGGCGAGAGATTCACCCCTCCACTTT
TRBJ2-3 | TRBV4-1 | . | . | CASSQIRIRRTSTDTQYF | TGCGCCAGCAGCCAAATCCGTATTAGGCGGACTAGCACAGATACGCAGTATTTT
TRBJ2-7 | TRBV7-2 | TRBD1 | . | CASRPGGPYEQYF | TGTGCCAGCAGGCCAGGGGGCCCCTACGAGCAGTACTTC
TRBJ1-3 | TRBV19 | TRBD1 | few | CASSIGGGAYGNTIYF | TGTGCCAGTAGTATAGGAGGGGGCGCTTATGGAAACACCATATATTTT
TRBJ2-1 | TRBV2 | . | . | CASRYRDTSYNEQFF | TGTGCCAGCAGATACCGGGATACCTCATACAATGAGCAGTTCTTC
TRBJ2-7 | TRBV5-1 | TRBD2 | . | CASRFSSGGSYEQYF | TGCGCCAGCAGGTTCTCTAGCGGGGGATCCTACGAGCAGTACTTC
TRBJ2-3 | TRBV2 | TRBD2 | . | CASSAARGSGLTDTQYF | TGTGCCAGCAGTGCGGCGAGGGGTAGCGGGCTCACAGATACGCAGTATTTT
TRBJ2-7 | TRBV18 | TRBD2 | . | CASSPRASGKFYEQYF | TGTGCCAGCTCACCTCGGGCTAGCGGTAAGTTCTACGAGCAGTACTTC
TRBJ2-5 | TRBV29-1 | TRBD2 | . | CSVGAGGPGETQYF | TGCAGCGTTGGAGCGGGAGGGCCGGGGGAGACCCAGTACTTC
TRBJ2-2 | TRBV7-8 | TRBD1 | . | CASSLARQGLNTGELFF | TGTGCCAGCAGCTTAGCCCGACAGGGCTTGAACACCGGGGAGCTGTTTTTT
TRBJ1-2 | TRBV14 | . | . | CASSPGVSYGYTF | TGTGCCAGCAGCCCCGGTGTGAGCTATGGCTACACCTTC
TRBJ2-3 | TRBV18 | TRBD2 | . | CASSPNTAGLAGGSSQYF | TGTGCCAGCTCACCAAACACTGCGGGACTAGCGGGAGGTTCTTCGCAGTATTTT
TRBJ2-1 | TRBV5-1 | TRBD2 | . | CASSSGLAFEQFF | TGCGCCAGCAGCTCGGGACTAGCGTTTGAGCAGTTCTTC
TRBJ1-1 | TRBV29-1 | . | . | CSGGSRATEAFF | TGCAGCGGAGGCTCACGAGCCACTGAAGCTTTCTTT
TRBJ2-7 | TRBV5-1 | TRBD1 | . | CASSDRDGGYEQYF | TGCGCCAGCAGCGACAGGGATGGCGGTTACGAGCAGTACTTC
TRBJ2-7 | TRBV10-1 | TRBD1 | . | CASSDTGQAPYEQYF | TGCGCCAGCAGCGACACGGGACAGGCCCCCTACGAGCAGTACTTC
TRBJ2-1 | TRBV6-6 | . | . | CASSPTSTYNEQFF | TGTGCCAGCAGCCCTACTAGTACATACAATGAGCAGTTCTTC
TRBJ1-1 | TRBV18 | TRBD1 | few | CASSPTTGTGNTEAFF | TGTGCCAGCTCACCTACGACAGGGACGGGGAACACTGAAGCTTTCTTT
TRBJ2-5 | TRBV5-1 | TRBD2 | few | CASSLAPAGVRETQYF | TGCGCCAGCAGCTTGGCCCCAGCGGGAGTGAGGGAGACCCAGTACTTC
TRBJ2-2 | TRBV5-8 | . | . | CASSLWRADNTGELFF | TGTGCCAGCAGCCTGTGGCGAGCGGATAACACCGGGGAGCTGTTTTTT
TRBJ2-1 | TRBV7-6 | . | . | CASSLVETGTYNEQFF | TGTGCCAGCAGCTTAGTAGAGACAGGTACCTACAATGAGCAGTTCTTC
TRBJ2-1 | TRBV27 | . | . | CASSAPSNPGRFF | TGTGCCAGCAGTGCCCCTTCGAACCCAGGGCGGTTCTTC
TRBJ1-3 | TRBV11-2 | TRBD1 | . | CASSSRQGNWNSGNTIYF | TGTGCCAGCAGCTCTAGACAGGGCAACTGGAACTCTGGAAACACCATATATTTT
TRBJ2-1 | TRBV11-2 | TRBD2 | . | CASSLGGRAQSHNEQFF | TGTGCCAGCAGCTTAGGCGGGAGGGCCCAATCCCACAATGAGCAGTTCTTC
TRBJ2-3 | TRBV6-1 | TRBD2 | . | CASSGTSGSPDTQYF | TGTGCCAGCAGTGGGACTAGCGGGAGCCCAGATACGCAGTATTTT
TRBJ2-1 | TRBV18 | TRBD1 | . | CASSPGQGIFNEQFF | TGTGCCAGCTCCCCGGGACAGGGGATTTTCAATGAGCAGTTCTTC
TRBJ2-1 | TRBV18 | . | . | CASSPLPGSDEQFF | TGTGCCAGCTCACCACTCCCGGGTTCGGATGAGCAGTTCTTC
TRBJ2-5 | TRBV7-6 | . | once | CASSRTRGETQYF | TGTGCCAGCAGCCGCACACGGGGAGAGACCCAGTACTTC
TRBJ1-5 | TRBV25-1 | . | . | CASSEGSGVNQPQHF | TGTGCCAGCAGTGAAGGTTCCGGAGTCAATCAGCCCCAGCATTTT
TRBJ1-2 | TRBV5-1 | TRBD1 | . | CASSLVGGTGNGYTF | TGCGCCAGCAGCTTGGTAGGGGGGACAGGGAATGGCTACACCTTC
TRBJ2-5 | TRBV29-1 | . | . | CSVDPAHETQYF | TGCAGCGTTGACCCTGCGCATGAGACCCAGTACTTC
TRBJ2-3 | TRBV19 | . | . | CASSMVGGSTDTQYF | TGTGCCAGTAGTATGGTGGGAGGTAGCACAGATACGCAGTATTTT
TRBJ2-1 | TRBV9 | TRBD2 | few | CASSVAGLAAYNEQFF | TGTGCCAGCAGCGTAGCCGGACTAGCGGCGTACAATGAGCAGTTCTTC
TRBJ2-1 | TRBV4-1 | . | . | CASSQETRLHEQFF | TGCGCCAGCAGCCAAGAGACGAGACTGCATGAGCAGTTCTTC
TRBJ2-3 | TRBV6-4 | TRBD1 | . | CASSDGQGADTQYF | TGTGCCAGCAGTGACGGACAGGGGGCAGATACGCAGTATTTT
TRBJ1-2 | TRBV18 | TRBD1 | . | CASSPPTGGRALYGYTF | TGTGCCAGCTCACCACCTACAGGGGGCAGGGCCCTCTATGGCTACACCTTC
TRBJ2-1 | TRBV6-4 | TRBD2 | . | CASSEFLGLAGASRNEQFF | TGTGCCAGCAGTGAGTTCCTTGGGCTAGCGGGAGCCTCGAGGAATGAGCAGTTCTTC
TRBJ2-1 | TRBV19 | TRBD2 | . | CASSMGFGGGNEQFF | TGTGCCAGTAGTATGGGTTTTGGCGGGGGGAATGAGCAGTTCTTC
TRBJ2-3 | TRBV6-5 | TRBD2 | . | CASSLTGTRPDTQYF | TGTGCCAGCAGTCTGACCGGGACTAGGCCAGATACGCAGTATTTT
TRBJ1-2 | TRBV29-1 | TRBD1 | . | CSVTGRGRNYGYTF | TGCAGCGTCACGGGCAGGGGGCGGAACTATGGCTACACCTTC